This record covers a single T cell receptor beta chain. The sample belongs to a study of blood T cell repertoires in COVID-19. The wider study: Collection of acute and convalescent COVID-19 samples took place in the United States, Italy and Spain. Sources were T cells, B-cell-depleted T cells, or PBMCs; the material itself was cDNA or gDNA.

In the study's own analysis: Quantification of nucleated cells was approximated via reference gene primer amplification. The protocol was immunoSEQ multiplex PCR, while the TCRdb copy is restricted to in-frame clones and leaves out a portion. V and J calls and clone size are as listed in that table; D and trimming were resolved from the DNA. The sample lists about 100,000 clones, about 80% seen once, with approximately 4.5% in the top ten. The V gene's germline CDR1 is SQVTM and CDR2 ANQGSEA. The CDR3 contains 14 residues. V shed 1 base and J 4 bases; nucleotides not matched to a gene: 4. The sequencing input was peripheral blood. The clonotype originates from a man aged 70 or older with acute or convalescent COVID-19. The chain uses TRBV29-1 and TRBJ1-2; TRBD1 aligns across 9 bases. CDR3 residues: CSVEGTGASYGYTF. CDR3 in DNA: TGCAGCGTTGAAGGGACAGGGGCCAGCTATGGCTACACCTTC.